This record concerns one T cell receptor beta chain sequence. Its antigen is currently unknown. The data were taken from a study of T cells in narcolepsy. Whole-study findings and limits: Healthy controls reportedly lacked the autoreactive clonotypes serially found in patients' blood.

Germline CDR1 MNHNS, CDR2 SASEGT. Trimming shortened V by 5 bases and J by 2 bases, and 9 bases separated the two germline ends. This CDR3 is 13 amino acids long. Profiling relied on immunoSEQ multiplex PCR, and the TCRdb table lists in-frame clones only, not all of them. The data contain 25,000 to 35,000 clones, roughly four fifths of them singletons. This sequence was found in a human donor with narcolepsy. The chain joins TRBV6-1 to TRBJ1-2, with D unresolved. The sequencing input was CD45RA- memory CD4+ T cells from PBMCs. CDR3 sequence reads: CASSSSWNYGYTF. As DNA, the CDR3 is TGTGCCAGCAGTTCGTCCTGGAACTATGGCTACACCTTC.